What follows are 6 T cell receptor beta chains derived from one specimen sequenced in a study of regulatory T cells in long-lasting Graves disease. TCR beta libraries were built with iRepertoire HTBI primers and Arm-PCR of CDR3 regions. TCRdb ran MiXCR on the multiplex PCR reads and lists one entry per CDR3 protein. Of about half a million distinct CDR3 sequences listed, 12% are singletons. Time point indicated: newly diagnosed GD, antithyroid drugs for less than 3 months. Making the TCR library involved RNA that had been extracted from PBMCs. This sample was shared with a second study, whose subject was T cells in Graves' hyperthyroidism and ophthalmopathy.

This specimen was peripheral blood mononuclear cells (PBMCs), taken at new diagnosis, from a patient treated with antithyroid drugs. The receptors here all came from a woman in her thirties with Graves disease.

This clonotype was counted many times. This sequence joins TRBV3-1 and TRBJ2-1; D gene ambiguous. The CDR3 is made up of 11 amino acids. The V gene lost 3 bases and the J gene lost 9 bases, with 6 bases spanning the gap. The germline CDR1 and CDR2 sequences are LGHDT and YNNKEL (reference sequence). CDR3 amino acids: CASSQTGEQFF. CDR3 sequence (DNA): TGTGCCAGCAGCCAGACTGGTGAGCAGTTCTTC.

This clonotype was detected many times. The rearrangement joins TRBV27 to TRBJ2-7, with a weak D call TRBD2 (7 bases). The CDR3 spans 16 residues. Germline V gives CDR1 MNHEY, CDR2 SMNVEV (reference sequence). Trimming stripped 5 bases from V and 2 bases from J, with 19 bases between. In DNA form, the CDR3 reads TGTGCCAGCAGTCCTTCATGGGGGGGCGCAGCCTACGAGCAGTACTTC. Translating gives CASSPSWGGAAYEQYF.

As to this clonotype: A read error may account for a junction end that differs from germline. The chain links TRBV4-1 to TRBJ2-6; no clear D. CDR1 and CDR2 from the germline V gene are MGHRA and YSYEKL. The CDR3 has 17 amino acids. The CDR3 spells CAGSQGFFLSGANVLTF. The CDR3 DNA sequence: TGCGCCGGCAGCCAAGGTTTTTTCCTCTCTGGGGCCAACGTCCTGACTTTC.

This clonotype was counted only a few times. Here the CDR3 reads CASSLIVVVENTEAFF. The CDR3 bases are TGTGCCAGCAGCTTAATAGTAGTTGTCGAGAACACTGAAGCTTTCTTT. This sequence joins TRBV7-2 and TRBJ1-1; no clear D. V lost 2 bases and J lost 1, with 14 bases in between. The CDR3 is 16 amino acids. Germline CDR1 reads SGHTA; CDR2 reads FQGNSA. Looking up the rest from reference TRBV7-2 and TRBJ1-1 gives the full variable domain: GAGVSQSPSNKVTEKGKDVELRCDPISGHTALYWYRQSLGQGLEFLIYFQGNSAPDKSGLPSDRFSAERTGGSVSTLTIQRTQQEDSAVYLCASSLIVVVENTEAFFGQGTRLTVV.

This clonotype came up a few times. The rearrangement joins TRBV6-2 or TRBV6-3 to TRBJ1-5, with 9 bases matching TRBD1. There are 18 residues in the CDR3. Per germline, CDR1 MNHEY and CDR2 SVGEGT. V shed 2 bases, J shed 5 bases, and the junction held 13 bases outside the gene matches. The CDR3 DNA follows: TGTGCCAGCAGTTACGGGGACAGGGTTTTGGCAGGGGATCAGCCCCAGCATTTT. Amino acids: CASSYGDRVLAGDQPQHF.

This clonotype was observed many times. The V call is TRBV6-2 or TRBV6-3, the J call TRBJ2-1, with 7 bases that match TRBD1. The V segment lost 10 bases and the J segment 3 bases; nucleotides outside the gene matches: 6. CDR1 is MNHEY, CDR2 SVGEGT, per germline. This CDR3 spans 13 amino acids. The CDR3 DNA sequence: TGTGCCACTCTCCGGGACAGCTACAATGAGCAGTTCTTC. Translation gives CATLRDSYNEQFF.